Detailed here is one TCR beta chain. Its target is unknown. The data were obtained in a study of OX40 agonist ivuxolimab in advanced cancers. Study-wide context: There were three patients with partial responses, one having hepatocellular carcinoma and two cutaneous melanoma.

Clones were read by immunoSEQ multiplex PCR, and TCRdb kept only the in-frame ones, dropping some. The sample lists roughly 67,000 clones, 88% occurring once. Study outcomes and limitations: The CD4+ and CD8+ T cells in the blood had expanded clonally by week 6 at 0.1 to 3.0 mg/kg. Undetermined was the antigen specificity of the expanded peripheral T cells. Expanded clones belonging to CD8+ T cells outnumbered, on average, those of CD4+.

The V gene's germline CDR1 is MNHEY and CDR2 SVGAGI. The V and J ends lost 6 bases and 4 bases, in that order; junction bases with no gene match: 4. This CDR3 is 14 amino acids long. This sample comprised CD4+ or CD8+ T cells sorted from blood, obtained in a trial of the OX40 agonist ivuxolimab. The V gene is TRBV6-5, the J gene TRBJ2-1, with 9 bases that match TRBD1. The receptor's source is an adult with an advanced solid tumor such as melanoma, head and neck, liver or kidney cancer. The CDR3 nucleotides are TGTGCCAGCAGGAGGGACAGGGAGTACAATGAGCAGTTCTTC. Translation gives CASRRDREYNEQFF.